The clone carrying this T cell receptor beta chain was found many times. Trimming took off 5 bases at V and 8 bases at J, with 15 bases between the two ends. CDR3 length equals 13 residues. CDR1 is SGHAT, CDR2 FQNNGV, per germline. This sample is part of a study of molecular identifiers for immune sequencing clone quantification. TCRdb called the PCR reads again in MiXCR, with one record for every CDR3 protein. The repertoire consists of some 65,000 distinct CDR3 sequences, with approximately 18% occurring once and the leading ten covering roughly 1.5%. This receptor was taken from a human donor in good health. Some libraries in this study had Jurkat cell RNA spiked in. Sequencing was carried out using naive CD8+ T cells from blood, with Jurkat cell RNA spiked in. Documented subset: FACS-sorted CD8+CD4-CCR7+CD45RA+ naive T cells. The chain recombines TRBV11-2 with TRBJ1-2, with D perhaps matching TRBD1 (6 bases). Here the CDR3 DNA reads TGTGCCAGCAGCCTGGGGCAGGGGTCCGGCTACACCTTC. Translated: CASSLGQGSGYTF.